These T cell receptor beta chains were read from a single sample in a study of shared clonotypes between healthy human individuals. The method was immunoSEQ multiplex PCR; TCRdb's version includes in-frame clones alone and lacks a portion of them. The data show hundreds of thousands of clones, about 79% seen once. The sample was PBMCs. Every receptor here comes from a woman between 35 and 50 years old in good health. Some clones in this sample may be carry-over from other donors' samples. The CDR3 runs from the conserved cysteine through the conserved F or W. The D gene is left open where the match is weak. Clone size is given for some rows only: seen once, a few or many times, or a class if the clone is expanded.

d_call j_call v_call clone_size cdr3_nt cdr3_aa
NA TRBJ2-1 TRBV18 NA TGTGCCAGCTCTCCCGGGAGCAGGAACAATGAGCAGTTCTTC CASSPGSRNNEQFF
NA TRBJ1-2 TRBV28 NA TGTGCCAGCAGTACCCCTACGGCCGGACGCTATGGCTACACCTTC CASSTPTAGRYGYTF
NA TRBJ1-2 TRBV28 NA TGTACCAGCAGTTTAGGTCGGGGCGTAAACTATGGCTACACCTTC CTSSLGRGVNYGYTF
NA TRBJ2-7 TRBV2 NA TGTGCCAGCAGTGTCGTCAGGGGATACGAGCAGTACTTC CASSVVRGYEQYF
TRBD1 TRBJ1-5 TRBV13 NA TGTGCCAGCAGCTTAGACCGGGACAGGGGGTTTAAGCCCCAGCATTTT CASSLDRDRGFKPQHF
TRBD2 TRBJ2-3 TRBV5-1 NA TGCGCCAGCAGCTTTAGCGGGAGAGGCACAGATACGCAGTATTTT CASSFSGRGTDTQYF
NA TRBJ1-1 TRBV28 NA TGTGCCAGCAGTTTAAGCAGGGACACTGAAGCTTTCTTT CASSLSRDTEAFF
NA TRBJ2-1 TRBV9 few TGTGCCAGCTCTTTAGGGCTAGCGTTCTACAATGAGCAGTTCTTC CASSLGLAFYNEQFF
TRBD2 TRBJ2-3 TRBV6-5 NA TGTGCCACGGGGGGGGGCACAGATACGCAGTATTTT CATGGGTDTQYF
NA TRBJ2-7 TRBV20-1 few TGCAGTGCCCGAGGGACCTACGAGCAGTACTTC CSARGTYEQYF
NA TRBJ1-2 TRBV7-9 NA TGTGCCAGCAGCTTAGGTGGCCCTAACTATGGCTACACCTTC CASSLGGPNYGYTF
TRBD2 TRBJ2-5 TRBV28 NA TGTGCCAGCATAAAGGGTAGCGGGAGGTCAGAGACCCAGTACTTC CASIKGSGRSETQYF
NA TRBJ1-1 TRBV5-4 NA TGTGCCAGCAGCTTGGAACGAATGAACACTGAAGCTTTCTTT CASSLERMNTEAFF
NA TRBJ1-3 TRBV2 NA TGTGCCAGCAGTCTTGGACAGAACTCTGGAAACACCATATATTTT CASSLGQNSGNTIYF
TRBD2 TRBJ2-3 TRBV5-4 once TGTGCCAGCAGCTTGCATGTGGGAGGGCAGGTCACAGATACGCAGTATTTT CASSLHVGGQVTDTQYF
NA TRBJ2-7 TRBV30 NA TGTGCCTGGAGTGTACTCGGAGGGGGAAAAACCTACGAGCAGTACTTC CAWSVLGGGKTYEQYF
NA TRBJ1-5 TRBV7-2 NA TGTGCCAGCAGCTTTACGGGCGGGACCAATCAGCCCCAGCATTTT CASSFTGGTNQPQHF
NA TRBJ2-7 TRBV28 few TGTGCCAGCAGTTTTGACGAATACGAGCAGTACTTC CASSFDEYEQYF
TRBD2 TRBJ2-1 TRBV9 NA TGTGCCAGCAGCGTAGCAGGGACTAGCCTGGGCAATGAGCAGTTCTTC CASSVAGTSLGNEQFF
NA TRBJ2-2 TRBV12-1 NA TGTGCCAGCAGCTACGTGTATATATCCAGGGAGACTAGCGGGAGTGAGACCGGGGAGCTGTTTTTT CASSYVYISRETSGSETGELFF
NA TRBJ2-1 TRBV14 NA TGTGCCAGCAGCCAAGGGATCCTTGGGGAACATGAGCAGTTCTTC CASSQGILGEHEQFF
NA TRBJ2-7 TRBV6-5 once TGTGCCAGCAGTTACAAGTCCGGGGGCGGCTACGAGCAGTACTTC CASSYKSGGGYEQYF